The entry that follows covers one TCR beta chain sequence. The clone's antigen remains unknown. It has no much larger one-base neighbor in the sample; base qualities were not kept. This sample is part of a study of CD4 T cells in relation to SARS-CoV-2 and coronaviruses (dated by TCRdb to about 2021). At the level of the whole study: HLA restriction was mapped for shared crossreactive spike epitopes using patient-derived lymphoblastoid cell lines. Memory CD4+ T cell crossreactivity between SARS-CoV-2 and common cold coronavirus spike proteins was assessed at the TCR clonotype level in the study. The Adaptive Biotechnologies TCR-sequencing kit was used to sequence samples from a few pre-COVID donors and the naive versus memory experiments, whereas other data were Illumina-based. For other donors in the study, expansion assays were sequenced with a different, Illumina-based TCR-beta assay.

Including cysteine and phenylalanine, the CDR3 has 15 amino acids. The DNA shown is the 45-base CDR3, in frame from base 1. CDR1 and CDR2, looked up from the germline V gene, are SGHRS and YFSETQ. V is cut back by 3 bases and J by 2 bases, with 5 bases in the junction unmatched. The study at large found these results: Significantly weaker SARS-CoV-2-driven expansion was shown by crossreactive clones than by monoreactive clones, consistent with antigenic imprinting. Pre-pandemic and post-infection samples were not both contributed by any donor, so tracing of the source of pre-existing responses was limited. Crossreactivity analysis was centred on spike protein, so crossreactivity against other viral proteins was not assessed. In about 60% of donors, memory CD4+ clonotypes turned up that crossrecognized SARS-CoV-2 and at least one common cold coronavirus spike. Sequencing of naive versus memory cells indicated that the assay detects memory recall responses, not primary responses primed during culture. Small numbers of patients and of tested TCRs were a limitation of the study.

Uncultured naive and memory CD4+ T cell DNA received deep-resolution immunoSEQ TCR-beta sequencing. From the authors' description of their analysis: During preprocessing, nonproductive sequences were removed, along with CDR3s that did not begin with C, did not end with F or W, or were shorter than 7 amino acids. Cultured and uncultured naive and memory CD4+ repertoires were searched for previously identified spike- and CEF-reactive CDR3s. After three terminal residues were trimmed from each end, CDR3 homology was quantified as pairwise Levenshtein distance using the stringdist R package. What TCRdb holds here is the immuneACCESS table cut down to in-frame rearrangements. Part of the clones is not present; checked against another copy, under half of the missing clones reflect an unresolved V gene, and the others are unexplained. The V and J calls and the clone size are those of that table, but D and trimming were determined from the DNA. Within this sample are about 64,000 clones, with approximately 94% of them counted one time only. The top ten clonotypes cover 0.11% to 0.15% of the sample.

CD4+ T cells from unexposed donors were collected before the COVID-19 pandemic (2011-2018). Naive and memory CD4+ T cells were separated from cryopreserved PBMCs by CD4 enrichment followed by EasySep naive CD4+ T cell enrichment. Leukapheresis product for the unexposed donors was purchased commercially. Ficoll-Paque PLUS gradient centrifugation was used to isolate PBMCs from leukapheresis product or whole blood. The PBMCs went either fresh into the expansion assay or into cryopreservation at -140 degrees C. The QIAamp Micro DNA Kit was used to extract genomic DNA from the CD4+ T cells. Recombination connected TRBV5-1 to TRBJ2-7, with 10 middle bases fitting TRBD2. The sample taken for sequencing was naive CD4+ T cells from PBMCs. In the paper's terms, the cell subset or site label means: naive CD4+ T cells isolated by negative enrichment. This clonotype originated in a human donor in good health. The nucleotide sequence reads TGCGCCAGCAGCTACGGGACTAGCGTAACCTACGAGCAGTACTTC. This codes for CASSYGTSVTYEQYF.